This T cell receptor (beta chain) stems from a study of blood T cell repertoires in COVID-19. Background on the study: T cells, B-cell-depleted T cells, or PBMCs supplied cDNA or gDNA.

The germline CDR1 and CDR2 sequences are KGHSH and LQKENI. V shed 6 bases and J 4 bases; nucleotides not matched to a gene: 7. The CDR3 contains 16 residues. Clones were sequenced by immunoSEQ multiplex PCR, and TCRdb holds only the in-frame ones, with some missing. The sample contains about 28,000 clones, 85% of which appear only once. The clonotype was recovered from a human donor in a cohort sampled during active COVID-19. Sequences were obtained from peripheral blood. The gene calls are TRBV18 and TRBJ2-5, with TRBD2 identical over 14 bases. The chain's CDR3 is CASSPSGTSGGETQYF. Written as DNA, the CDR3 is TGTGCCAGCTCTCCAAGCGGGACTAGCGGGGGAGAGACCCAGTACTTC.